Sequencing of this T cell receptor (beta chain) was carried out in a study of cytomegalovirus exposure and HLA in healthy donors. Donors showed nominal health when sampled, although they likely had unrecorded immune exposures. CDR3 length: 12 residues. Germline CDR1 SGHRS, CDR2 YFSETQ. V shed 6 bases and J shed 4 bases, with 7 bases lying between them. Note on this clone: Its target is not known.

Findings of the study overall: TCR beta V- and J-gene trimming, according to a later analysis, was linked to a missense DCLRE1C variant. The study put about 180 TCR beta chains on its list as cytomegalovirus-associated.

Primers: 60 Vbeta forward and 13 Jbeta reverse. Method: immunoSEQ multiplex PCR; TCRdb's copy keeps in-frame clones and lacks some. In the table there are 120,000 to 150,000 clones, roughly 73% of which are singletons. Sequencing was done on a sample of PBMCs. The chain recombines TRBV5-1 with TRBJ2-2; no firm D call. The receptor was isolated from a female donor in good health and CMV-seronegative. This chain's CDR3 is CASTPGTGELFF. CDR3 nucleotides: TGCGCCAGCACCCCCGGCACCGGGGAGCTGTTTTTT.